The 31 T cell receptor beta chains in this list originate from one sample, sequenced in a study of shared clonotypes between healthy human individuals. The protocol was immunoSEQ multiplex PCR, while the TCRdb copy is restricted to in-frame clones and leaves out a portion. The sample comprises some 2,500,000 clones, 80% to 95% of which are singletons, and around 0.4% rests with the top ten. The specimen was naive CD4+ T cells from PBMCs. Subset in this sample: CD45RA+ positively selected. The source of these receptors is a man aged 18 to 30 in good health. Some clones in this sample may be carry-over from other donors' samples.

CDR3 coding DNA: TGCGCCAGCAGCCTTCGGACAGCTAGCACAGATACGCAGTATTTT. As protein: CASSLRTASTDTQYF. The genes are TRBV4-3 and TRBJ2-3; weak D call: TRBD1 (6 bases). CDR1 is LGHNA, CDR2 YSLEER, per germline. The CDR3 consists of 15 residues. The V gene lost 4 bases and the J gene lost 0 bases, with 11 bases spanning the gap.

The V and J genes are TRBV27 and TRBJ2-1; 8 bases map to TRBD2. This CDR3 spans 17 amino acids. CDR1 MNHEY and CDR2 SMNVEV come from the germline V gene (reference sequence). Losses at the gene ends were 4 bases for V and 7 bases for J; bases not matched to a gene: 15. CDR3 DNA: TGTGCCAGCAGTTCCAAATTAAGAATAGCGGGGAAAAATGAGCAGTTCTTC. Its translation: CASSSKLRIAGKNEQFF.

The genes are TRBV5-1 and TRBJ1-1, with D possibly being TRBD1 (6 bases). The germline gives CDR1 SGHRS, CDR2 YFSETQ. CDR3 length: 12 amino acids. The V end lost 3 bases, the J end lost 8 bases, and 11 bases lay between the germline ends. The CDR3, as DNA: TGCGCCAGCAGCTCAACAGGGCAGGAAGCTTTCTTT. Translation gives CASSSTGQEAFF.

This rearrangement joins TRBV18 to TRBJ2-1, with TRBD1 matching over 9 bases. CDR1 and CDR2 (germline): KGHSH, LQKENI. The length of the CDR3 is 14 residues. V gave up 4 bases and J gave up 8 bases; unmatched junction bases: 6. Here the CDR3 DNA reads TGTGCCAGCTCACAACAGGGGGCTCGAGATGAGCAGTTCTTC. Amino acid sequence: CASSQQGARDEQFF.

This chain connects TRBV7-8 to TRBJ1-1; no reliable D call. Germline lookup yields CDR1 SGHVS and CDR2 FQNEAQ. The CDR3 has 15 residues. V lost 2 bases to trimming and J lost 3 bases, with 13 bases between them. This CDR3 reads CASSLSSVGYTEAFF. The CDR3 region has the DNA TGTGCCAGCAGCTTATCATCGGTTGGGTACACTGAAGCTTTCTTT.

The chain employs TRBV28 and TRBJ1-4; a possible D gene is TRBD1 (5 bases). The CDR3 contains 15 residues. Germline V gives CDR1 MDHEN, CDR2 SYDVKM. The V end lost 0 bases, the J end lost 10 bases, and 15 bases lay between the germline ends. The CDR3 DNA sequence: TGTGCCAGCAGTTTATGGGAGGGGCGGGGTGGAAAACTGTTTTTT. Residues: CASSLWEGRGGKLFF.

The chain combines TRBV18 with TRBJ2-2, with 7 positions matching TRBD2. J was trimmed by 4 bases and V by 6 bases; bases with no gene match: 8. This CDR3 contains 15 residues. Looked up from germline, CDR1 is KGHSH and CDR2 is LQKENI. The DNA of the CDR3 is TGTGCCAGCTCGGTCGGGACTACCGGCACCGGGGAGCTGTTTTTT. As protein: CASSVGTTGTGELFF.

V and J are TRBV13 and TRBJ2-5; 7 bases are shared with TRBD2. V gave up 2 bases and J gave up 1 base; unmatched junction bases: 4. This CDR3 is built from 15 residues. Germline V gene lookup returns CDR1 PRHDT and CDR2 FYEKMQ (reference sequence). CDR3 loop: CASSLRLAGQETQYF. CDR3 nucleotides: TGTGCCAGCAGCTTAAGACTAGCTGGCCAAGAGACCCAGTACTTC. The variable domain in full, completed from reference TRBV13 and TRBJ2-5, reads AAGVIQSPRHLIKEKRETATLKCYPIPRHDTVYWYQQGPGQDPQFLISFYEKMQSDKGSIPDRFSAQQFSDYHSELNMSSLELGDSALYFCASSLRLAGQETQYFGPGTRLLVL.

This clone appeared a single time. The chain joins TRBV5-1 to TRBJ2-7, with 7 positions matching TRBD2. This CDR3 has 18 residues. CDR1 is SGHRS and CDR2 is YFSETQ in the germline V gene. V dropped 2 bases and J dropped 0; count of bases not matched to a gene: 14. In DNA, the CDR3 is TGCGCCAGCAGCTTTCGCAGCCCGAGGGAGGGATTCTCCTACGAGCAGTACTTC. It specifies CASSFRSPREGFSYEQYF.

The chain is built from TRBV7-2 and TRBJ2-7, with 8 bases that match TRBD2. There are 15 residues in the CDR3. Per germline, CDR1 SGHTA and CDR2 FQGNSA. V dropped 1 base and J dropped 3; count of bases not matched to a gene: 5. The CDR3 loop reads CASSLGPAGGYEQYF. In nucleotides, the CDR3 is TGTGCCAGCAGCTTAGGTCCCGCGGGAGGCTACGAGCAGTACTTC. The full variable domain, completed using reference TRBV7-2 and TRBJ2-7, is GAGVSQSPSNKVTEKGKDVELRCDPISGHTALYWYRQSLGQGLEFLIYFQGNSAPDKSGLPSDRFSAERTGGSVSTLTIQRTQQEDSAVYLCASSLGPAGGYEQYFGPGTRLTVT.

Turning to this clone: In the same sample, other DNA sequences code for this CDR3. The V call is TRBV7-2, the J call TRBJ2-1; D not certain. Germline CDR1 reads SGHTA; CDR2 reads FQGNSA. V lost 2 bases to trimming and J lost 0 bases, with 2 bases between them. The CDR3 loop spans 13 amino acids. CDR3 nucleotides: TGTGCCAGCAGCTTAAGCTCCTACAATGAGCAGTTCTTC. It encodes CASSLSSYNEQFF.

This clone appeared a single time. The J gene is TRBJ1-2, the V gene TRBV7-2, with TRBD1 matching 8 bases. V trimming: 6 bases; J trimming: 8 bases; junction bases outside the gene matches: 8. The CDR3 has 13 residues. Germline values: CDR1 SGHTA, CDR2 FQGNSA. The CDR3: CASRLSGGEGYTF. The CDR3 region has the DNA TGTGCCAGCAGGCTATCAGGGGGCGAGGGCTACACCTTC.

This clone was seen once. The chain has TRBV30 and TRBJ2-7; D call uncertain. In germline, CDR1 is GTSNPN, CDR2 SVGIG (reference sequence). The CDR3 is made up of 13 amino acids. Trimming took 1 base from V and 6 from J, leaving 13 bases between them. The CDR3 sequence is CAWSGFGHGEQYF. The CDR3 region has the DNA TGTGCCTGGAGTGGGTTTGGCCATGGCGAGCAGTACTTC.

The chain links TRBV28 to TRBJ1-3, with D tentatively TRBD1 (6 bases). Looked up from germline, CDR1 is MDHEN and CDR2 is SYDVKM. The CDR3 spans 16 residues. The V end was cut by 5 bases, the J end by 0 bases, with 14 bases between. In DNA form, the CDR3 reads TGTGCCAGCAGTCGAACCGGGACACTCTCTGGAAACACCATATATTTT. This translates into CASSRTGTLSGNTIYF.

The CDR3 nucleotides read TGTGCCAGCAGCTTGGTTTTGGCGGAGGCCTACAATGAGCAGTTCTTC. It translates to CASSLVLAEAYNEQFF. The rearrangement uses TRBV7-6 and TRBJ2-1, with D possibly matching TRBD2 (5 bases). There are 16 residues in the CDR3. V lost 3 bases to trimming and J lost 2 bases, with 14 bases between them. Germline loops: CDR1 SGHVS, CDR2 FNYEAQ. Variable domain in full (rest from reference TRBV7-6 and TRBJ2-1): GAGVSQSPRYKVTKRGQDVALRCDPISGHVSLYWYRQALGQGPEFLTYFNYEAQQDKSGLPNDRFSAERPEGSISTLTIQRTEQRDSAMYRCASSLVLAEAYNEQFFGPGTRLTVL.

The CDR3 spells CASSIIRSDSYEQYF. The CDR3 bases are TGTGCCAGTAGTATTATACGGTCAGATTCCTACGAGCAGTACTTC. The V gene is TRBV19, the J gene TRBJ2-7; D call uncertain. Germline-derived CDR1 and CDR2 are LNHDA and SQIVND (reference sequence). V lost 3 bases, J lost 1 base, and 13 bases lay in between. The CDR3 length is 15 residues.

This chain joins TRBV27 and TRBJ2-1; 9 bases are shared with TRBD2. CDR3 length: 14 amino acids. Germline V CDR1 and CDR2: MNHEY, SMNVEV (reference sequence). Trimming cost V 8 bases and J 8 bases; bases outside gene matches: 10. The CDR3 is CASGRSGSTDEQFF. CDR3 nucleotides: TGTGCCAGCGGCCGTAGCGGGAGTACGGATGAGCAGTTCTTC.

This chain joins TRBV6-5 and TRBJ1-4; D might be TRBD1 (5 bases). The CDR3 extends over 13 amino acids. CDR1 is MNHEY and CDR2 is SVGAGI in the germline V gene. V gave up 6 bases and J gave up 8 bases, with 13 bases separating them. This CDR3 is CASRGRSPEKLFF. In nucleotides, the CDR3 is TGTGCCAGCAGGGGGCGCAGCCCCGAAAAACTGTTTTTT.

This clone was observed a single time. The chain combines TRBV7-2 with TRBJ2-7; D is undetermined. CDR3 size: 15 residues. Germline V gene lookup returns CDR1 SGHTA and CDR2 FQGNSA. V was pared by 5 bases and J by 4 bases, with 18 bases between. The CDR3 is CASSPIVGRFYEQYF. CDR3 in DNA: TGTGCCAGCAGCCCAATTGTGGGCAGATTTTACGAGCAGTACTTC.

CDR3 sequence: CASSALGKNTEAFF. The CDR3 DNA sequence: TGTGCCAGCTCAGCCTTAGGGAAGAACACTGAAGCTTTCTTT. The gene calls are TRBV18 and TRBJ1-1; no firm D call. V was clipped by 5 bases and J by 1 base, with 11 bases between them. The CDR3 contains 14 residues. The V gene's germline CDR1 is KGHSH and CDR2 LQKENI.

A few counts support this clone. This chain uses TRBV7-2 with TRBJ1-1; D is possibly TRBD1 (5 bases). The CDR3 has 13 residues. V lost 2 bases, J lost 5 bases, and 9 bases lay in between. Germline CDR1 reads SGHTA; CDR2 reads FQGNSA. The CDR3 DNA is TGTGCCAGCAGCTTATTGGGGGAGACTGAAGCTTTCTTT. It translates to CASSLLGETEAFF.

The chain has TRBV29-1 and TRBJ2-7, with 10 bases matching TRBD2. Germline CDR1 and CDR2: SQVTM and ANQGSEA. Germline trimming cut 3 bases from V and 6 bases from J; bases unmatched to any gene: 5. The CDR3 length is 13 residues. DNA of the CDR3: TGCAGCGTTGATAGCGGGAGGACCCGCGAGCAGTACTTC. Amino acid sequence: CSVDSGRTREQYF.

The V and J genes are TRBV19 and TRBJ1-3, with TRBD1 identical over 9 bases. The CDR3 covers 17 residues. The trim removed 7 bases at V and 0 bases at J, leaving 10 bases unmatched. Germline CDR1 is LNHDA and CDR2 is SQIVND (reference sequence). The CDR3 bases are TGTGCCAGTACACCACAGGGGGCTCGACTCTCTGGAAACACCATATATTTT. Protein sequence: CASTPQGARLSGNTIYF. The full variable domain, rest sourced from reference TRBV19 and TRBJ1-3, is DGGITQSPKYLFRKEGQNVTLSCEQNLNHDAMYWYRQDPGQGLRLIYYSQIVNDFQKGDIAEGYSVSREKKESFPLTVTSAQKNPTAFYLCASTPQGARLSGNTIYFGEGSWLTVV.

V is TRBV27 and J is TRBJ2-5; D assignment may be TRBD1 or TRBD2 (6 bases each). The CDR3 length is 19 residues. V was trimmed by 5 bases and J by 3 bases, leaving 28 bases between them. CDR1 MNHEY and CDR2 SMNVEV come from the germline V gene (reference sequence). The CDR3 here is CASSPLPGAIPKQEETQYF. CDR3 nucleotide sequence: TGTGCCAGCAGTCCACTCCCGGGGGCTATCCCAAAGCAGGAAGAGACCCAGTACTTC.

The rearrangement uses TRBV9 and TRBJ1-1, with D uncertain. Trimming stripped 0 bases from V and 7 bases from J, with 10 bases between. The CDR3 length is 13 residues. Germline V gene lookup returns CDR1 SGDLS and CDR2 YYNGEE. CDR3 amino acids: CASSVGPPGEAFF. The CDR3 DNA reads TGTGCCAGCAGCGTAGGACCTCCAGGTGAAGCTTTCTTT.

The chain is built from TRBV28 and TRBJ1-2, with D unresolved. The V and J ends lost 6 bases and 0 bases respectively, with 14 bases between them. The CDR3 is 15 residues long. CDR1 is MDHEN, CDR2 SYDVKM, per germline. CDR3 DNA: TGTGCCAGCAGAGTCCGGGGTGAATCTAACTATGGCTACACCTTC. Residues: CASRVRGESNYGYTF.

The V gene is TRBV5-1, the J gene TRBJ2-7; TRBD1 or TRBD2 may be the D gene (6 bases each). Germline CDR1 SGHRS, CDR2 YFSETQ. The CDR3 loop spans 18 amino acids. V was pared by 4 bases and J by 0 bases, with 23 bases between. This chain's CDR3 is CASSPARGASGPSYEQYF. The CDR3 region has the DNA TGCGCCAGCAGCCCGGCTAGGGGGGCCAGCGGGCCCTCCTACGAGCAGTACTTC.

The chain recombines TRBV27 with TRBJ2-5; D remains unclear. The assigned J gene may be wrong: the sequence end matches TRBJ2-7 better. Per germline, CDR1 MNHEY and CDR2 SMNVEV (reference sequence). CDR3 length: 14 amino acids. The CDR3 is CASSLSGLPYEQYF. CDR3 nucleotides: TGTGCCAGCAGTTTATCGGGTCTACCCTACGAGCAGTACTTC.

The chain employs TRBV6-5 and TRBJ2-1; weak D call: TRBD1 (5 bases). The CDR3 spans 14 residues. CDR1 is MNHEY and CDR2 is SVGAGI in the germline V gene. The V and J ends lost 5 bases and 9 bases respectively, with 17 bases between them. CDR3 loop: CASSRQGVSGEQFF. The CDR3 DNA reads as TGTGCCAGCAGTAGGCAGGGTGTGTCGGGTGAGCAGTTCTTC.

The chain carries TRBV10-3 and TRBJ1-2; D is ambiguous. V lost 6 bases and J lost 2, with 10 bases in between. Looked up from germline, CDR1 is ENHRY and CDR2 is SYGVKD. The CDR3 loop spans 13 amino acids. Here the CDR3 reads CAISKDLNYGYTF. CDR3 sequence (DNA): TGTGCCATCAGCAAAGACTTAAACTATGGCTACACCTTC.

The rearrangement uses TRBV4-1 and TRBJ1-3; D call uncertain. Germline values: CDR1 MGHRA, CDR2 YSYEKL. This CDR3 spans 15 amino acids. The V gene lost 4 bases and the J gene lost 0 bases, with 10 bases spanning the gap. This CDR3 is CASSPTGISGNTIYF. The CDR3 DNA follows: TGCGCCAGCAGCCCGACCGGGATCTCTGGAAACACCATATATTTT.